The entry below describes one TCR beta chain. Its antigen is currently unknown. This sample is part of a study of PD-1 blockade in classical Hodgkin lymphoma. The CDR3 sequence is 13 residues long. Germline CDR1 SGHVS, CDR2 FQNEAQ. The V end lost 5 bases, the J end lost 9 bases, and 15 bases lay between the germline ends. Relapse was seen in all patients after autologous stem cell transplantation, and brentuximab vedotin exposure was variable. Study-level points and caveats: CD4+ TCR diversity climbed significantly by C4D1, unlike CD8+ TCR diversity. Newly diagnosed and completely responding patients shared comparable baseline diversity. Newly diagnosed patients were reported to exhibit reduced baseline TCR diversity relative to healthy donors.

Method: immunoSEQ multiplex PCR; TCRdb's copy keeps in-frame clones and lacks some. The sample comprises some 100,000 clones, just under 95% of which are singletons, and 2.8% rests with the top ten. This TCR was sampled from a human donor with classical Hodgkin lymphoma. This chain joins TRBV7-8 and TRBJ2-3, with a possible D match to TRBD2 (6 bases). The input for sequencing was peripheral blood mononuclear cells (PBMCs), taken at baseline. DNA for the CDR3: TGTGCCAGCAGCCGAACCGGGAGTTCGACGCAGTATTTT. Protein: CASSRTGSSTQYF.